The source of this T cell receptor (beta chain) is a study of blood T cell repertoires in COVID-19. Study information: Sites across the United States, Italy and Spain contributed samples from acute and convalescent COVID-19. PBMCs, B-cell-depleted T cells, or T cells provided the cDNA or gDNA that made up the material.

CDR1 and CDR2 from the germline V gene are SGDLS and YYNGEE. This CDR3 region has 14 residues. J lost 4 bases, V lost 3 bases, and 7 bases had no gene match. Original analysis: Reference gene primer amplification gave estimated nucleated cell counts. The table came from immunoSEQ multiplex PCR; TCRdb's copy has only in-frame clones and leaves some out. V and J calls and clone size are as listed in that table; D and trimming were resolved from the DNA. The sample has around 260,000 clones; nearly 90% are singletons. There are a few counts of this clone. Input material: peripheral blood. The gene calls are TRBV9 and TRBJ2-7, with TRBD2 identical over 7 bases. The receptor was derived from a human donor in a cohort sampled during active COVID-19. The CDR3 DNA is TGTGCCAGCAGCGCCATAGCGGGCTCATACGAGCAGTACTTC. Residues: CASSAIAGSYEQYF.